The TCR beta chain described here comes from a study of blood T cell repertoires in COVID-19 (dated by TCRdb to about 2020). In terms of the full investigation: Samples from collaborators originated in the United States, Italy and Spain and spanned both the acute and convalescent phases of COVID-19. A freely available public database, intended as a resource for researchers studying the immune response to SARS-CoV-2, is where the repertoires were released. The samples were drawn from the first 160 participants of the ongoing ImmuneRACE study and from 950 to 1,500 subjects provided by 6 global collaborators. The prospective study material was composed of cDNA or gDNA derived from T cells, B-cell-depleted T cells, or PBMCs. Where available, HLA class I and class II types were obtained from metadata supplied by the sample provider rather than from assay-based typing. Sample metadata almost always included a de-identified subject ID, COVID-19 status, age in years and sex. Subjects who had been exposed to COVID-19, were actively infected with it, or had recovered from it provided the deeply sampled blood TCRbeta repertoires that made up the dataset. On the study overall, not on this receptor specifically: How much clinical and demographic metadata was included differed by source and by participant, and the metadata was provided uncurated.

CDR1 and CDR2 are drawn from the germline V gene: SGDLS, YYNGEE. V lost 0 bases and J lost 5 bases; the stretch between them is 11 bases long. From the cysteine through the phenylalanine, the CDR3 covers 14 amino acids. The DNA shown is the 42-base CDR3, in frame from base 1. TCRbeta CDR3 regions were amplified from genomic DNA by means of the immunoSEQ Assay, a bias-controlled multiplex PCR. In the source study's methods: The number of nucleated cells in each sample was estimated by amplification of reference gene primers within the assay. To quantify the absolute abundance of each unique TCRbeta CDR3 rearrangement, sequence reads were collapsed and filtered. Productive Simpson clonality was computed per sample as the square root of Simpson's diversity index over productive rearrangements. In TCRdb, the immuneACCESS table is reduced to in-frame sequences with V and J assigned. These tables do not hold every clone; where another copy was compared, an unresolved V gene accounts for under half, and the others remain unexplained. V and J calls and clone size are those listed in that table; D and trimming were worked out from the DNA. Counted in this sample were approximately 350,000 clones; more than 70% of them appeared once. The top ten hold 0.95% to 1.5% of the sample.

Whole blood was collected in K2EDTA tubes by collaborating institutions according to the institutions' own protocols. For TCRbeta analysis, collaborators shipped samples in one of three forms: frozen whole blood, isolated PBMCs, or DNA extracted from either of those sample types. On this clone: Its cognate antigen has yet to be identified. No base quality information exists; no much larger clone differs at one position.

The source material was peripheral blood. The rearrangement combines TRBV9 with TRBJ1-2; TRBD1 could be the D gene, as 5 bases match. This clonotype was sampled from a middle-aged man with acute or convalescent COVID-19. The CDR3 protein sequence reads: CASSVDFGGYGYTF. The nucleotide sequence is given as TGTGCCAGCAGCGTAGATTTCGGGGGATATGGCTACACCTTC.